A selection of T cell receptor beta chains follows, all from one sample in a study of metastatic and nonmetastatic thyroid tumors. TCRdb re-called clones from the PCR reads using MiXCR. The repertoire includes around 19,000 clones, 25% to 35% of them detected once, and under 30% sits in the top ten. Sequencing input: tumor tissue. The source of these receptors is a male donor with papillary thyroid cancer or a benign thyroid nodule (not recorded which). Some clones in this sample may be carry-over from other donors' samples. The CDR3 runs from the conserved cysteine through the conserved F or W. Each record gives: V gene, clone size, D gene, J gene, CDR3 DNA, CDR3 protein. A D gene is named only where the DNA matches it firmly. Some rows mark clone size as missing; the rest say once, few, many or name a class of expanded clone.

TRBV7-6	many	TRBD2	TRBJ2-5	TGTGCCAGCAGCTTTAGCGGGAGGTTCCAAGAGACCCAGTACTTC	CASSFSGRFQETQYF
TRBV12-3/TRBV12-4	few	.	TRBJ1-2	TGTGCCAGCAGTATAGCAGGGACCCCCGGAGGCTACACCTTC	CASSIAGTPGGYTF
TRBV28	many	.	TRBJ2-2	TGTGCCAGCAGTTTGGCCGGGGAGCTGTTTTTT	CASSLAGELFF
TRBV27	medium-sized	.	TRBJ2-1	TGTGCCAGCACCATACAGGGGGGGCTGAATGAGCAGTTCTTC	CASTIQGGLNEQFF
TRBV3-1	many	TRBD2	TRBJ2-1	TGTGCCAGCAGCCAAGAAAGGCGGGAGTTGTGGGTTCCTGAGCAGTTCTTC	CASSQERRELWVPEQFF
TRBV20-1	.	TRBD1	TRBJ2-5	TGCAGTGCTAGTAACCGGGACAGGGGGACAAAGACCCAGTACTTC	CSASNRDRGTKTQYF
TRBV6-1	many	.	TRBJ1-2	TGTGCCAGCACCCCCGGGGTGTTTGGGTATGGCTACACCTTC	CASTPGVFGYGYTF
TRBV2	few	.	TRBJ2-3	TGTGCCAGCAGCCTCGGTGCTGTCCGGACAGATACGCAGTATTTT	CASSLGAVRTDTQYF
TRBV18	few	.	TRBJ2-5	TGTGCCAGCTCACCGCAGAATTTAGGGCCCCAAGAGACCCAGTACTTC	CASSPQNLGPQETQYF
TRBV6-1	.	TRBD1	TRBJ2-1	TGTGCCAGCAATCGACCTACAGGGGGAGATGAGCAGTTCTTC	CASNRPTGGDEQFF
TRBV30	.	TRBD1	TRBJ1-6	TGTGCCTGGAGTCCGACAGGGGTAGCGGCGAATTCACCCCTCCACTTT	CAWSPTGVAANSPLHF
TRBV28	.	.	TRBJ2-7	TGTGCCAGCACCCGGGAGCACGAGCAGTACTTC	CASTREHEQYF
TRBV24-1	many	.	TRBJ2-3	TGTGCCACCAGTGATTTTGAGGTCGGTTCTAGCACAGATACGCAGTATTTT	CATSDFEVGSSTDTQYF
TRBV10-3	.	.	TRBJ1-5	TGTGCCATCAGTGAGGTGATGGAGCAGCCCCAGCATTTT	CAISEVMEQPQHF
TRBV10-3	few	TRBD1	TRBJ2-1	TGTGCCATCAGTGAGGTAGGACAGGGAGGCCCCTACAATGAGCAGTTCTTC	CAISEVGQGGPYNEQFF
TRBV10-3	.	.	TRBJ1-1	TGTGCCATCAGTGGCGTGGGTAGTCCCCCGAGCTTGAACACTGAAGCTTTCTTT	CAISGVGSPPSLNTEAFF
TRBV4-2	.	TRBD2	TRBJ2-7	TGTGCCAGCAGCCCAAGGGTAGCGGGAGATTTCGACGAGCAGTACTTC	CASSPRVAGDFDEQYF
TRBV7-6	.	.	TRBJ1-1	TGTGCCAGCAGCCCGGACGGGGTGGGTACTGAAGCTTTCTTT	CASSPDGVGTEAFF
TRBV6-1	.	.	TRBJ2-1	TGTGCCAGCAGTGAAGATCGGGGCTACAATGAGCAGTTCTTC	CASSEDRGYNEQFF
TRBV4-1	.	TRBD2	TRBJ2-7	TGCGCCAGCAGCCACCCCGGGAGGCAGTGGGGGGAGCAGTACTTC	CASSHPGRQWGEQYF
TRBV6-1	.	.	TRBJ2-7	TGTGCCAGCAGTGAAATCTTTAGTGAAACGAGTGACGAGCAGTACTTC	CASSEIFSETSDEQYF
TRBV7-2	many	.	TRBJ2-3	TGTGCCAGCAGCTTTTCGGGGGGCCAAGATACGCAGTATTTT	CASSFSGGQDTQYF
TRBV20-1	.	.	TRBJ2-3	TGCAGTGCTACGGACATTATGAGCACAGGTACGCAGTATTTT	CSATDIMSTGTQYF
TRBV28	.	.	TRBJ1-1	TGTGCCAGCAGTGCCCTGGGGAACACTGAAGCTTTCTTT	CASSALGNTEAFF
TRBV7-3	.	TRBD2	TRBJ2-1	TGTGCCAGCAGCTTAACTAGCGGGAGGTCCTACAATGAGCAGTTCTTC	CASSLTSGRSYNEQFF
TRBV7-9	few	.	TRBJ2-2	TGTGCCAGCAGCCATAAGCACACCGGGGAGCTGTTTTTT	CASSHKHTGELFF